The sequence of this T cell receptor (beta chain) was determined in a study of blood T cell repertoires in COVID-19 (dated by TCRdb to about 2020). Background on the whole study: Collaborator samples came from the United States, Italy and Spain and covered acute and convalescent phases of COVID-19. HLA class I and class II types, where available, came from metadata supplied by the sample provider rather than from assay-based typing. The dataset comprised deeply sampled blood TCRbeta repertoires from subjects exposed to, actively infected with, or recovered from COVID-19. The samples were drawn from the first 160 participants of the ongoing ImmuneRACE study and from under 1,500 subjects provided by 6 global collaborators. Sample metadata almost always included a de-identified subject ID, COVID-19 status, age in years and sex. The repertoires were made available in a free public database intended to serve as a resource for research on the immune response to SARS-CoV-2. The material from the prospective study consisted of cDNA or gDNA derived from T cells, B-cell-depleted T cells, or PBMCs.

TCRbeta CDR3 regions were amplified from genomic DNA using the immunoSEQ Assay, a bias-controlled multiplex PCR. Turning to the authors' computational methods: The number of nucleated cells in each sample was estimated from the amplification of reference gene primers within the assay. To quantify the absolute abundance of each unique TCRbeta CDR3 rearrangement, sequence reads were collapsed and filtered. For each sample, productive Simpson clonality was calculated by taking the square root of Simpson's diversity index across productive rearrangements. Not all clones reach the TCRdb copy of this immuneACCESS table, which keeps in-frame sequences only. Checked studies attribute under half of the gap to unresolved V genes and leave the rest unexplained. The DNA gave D and trimming, while V, J and clone size come from that table. The sample contains around 100,000 clones, approximately 86% of them found a single time. More than 1.5% of the sample is in the top ten clones.

The study at large found these results: Clinical and demographic metadata were provided uncurated, with the amount varying by source and participant.

As for this clone: Its antigen remains unidentified. It has no much larger one-base neighbor in the sample; base qualities were not kept.

The CDR1 and CDR2 encoded by the germline V gene are SGDLS and YYNGEE. Relative to germline, V is missing 0 bases and J is missing 7 bases, with 22 bases of the junction outside any gene match. The CDR3 covers 21 residues, taking in both the cysteine and the phenylalanine. The only DNA kept is the CDR3, 63 bases in frame from the first base. Each collaborating institution followed its own protocols to collect whole blood in K2EDTA tubes. Collaborator samples were shipped for TCRbeta analysis as frozen whole blood, isolated PBMCs, or DNA extracted from either sample type. Sequenced input: peripheral blood. This clonotype was sampled from a man older than 75 with acute or convalescent COVID-19. The receptor chain draws on TRBV9 and TRBJ2-1, and TRBD2 aligns with 10 junction nucleotides. The DNA is TGTGCCAGCAGCGTAGCTACACCCAGCGGGAGGGCCGGGGCTAGAGTTAATGAGCAGTTCTTC. It specifies CASSVATPSGRAGARVNEQFF. Reference TRBV9 and TRBJ2-1 proteins supply the regions before and after the CDR3; the full variable domain is: DSGVTQTPKHLITATGQRVTLRCSPRSGDLSVYWYQQSLDQGLQFLIQYYNGEERAKGNILERFSAQQFPDLHSELNLSSLELGDSALYFCASSVATPSGRAGARVNEQFFGPGTRLTVL.